This entry describes one TCR beta chain. Looked up from germline, CDR1 is MGHRA and CDR2 is YSYEKL. V lost 3 bases, J lost 5 bases, and 14 bases lay in between. CDR3 length: 14 amino acids. Everyone who donated was a Caucasian adult who lived in Nashville, Tennessee. The study separated CD4+ cells into CD45RA+ naive and CD45RA-negative memory subsets. This sample is drawn from a study of shared clonotypes between healthy human individuals. Deep was the level used in running the assay. Per the original methods: Junction-only sequences produced by ImmunoSEQ had no quality scores, so filtering differed. The assay was immunoSEQ multiplex PCR, and TCRdb's table has in-frame clones only and misses some. V and J calls and clone size are given by that table; D and trimming were obtained from the DNA. This sample has about 2 million clones, with 95% found just once.

The source material was naive CD4+ T cells sorted from blood. Subset indicated: CD45RA+ positively selected. The TCR comes from a man younger than 35 in good health. The chain couples TRBV4-1 to TRBJ2-7, with TRBD2 as a possible D gene (5 bases). The CDR3 nucleotides read TGCGCCAGCAGCCATCCTCTTTCCGGGGACGAGCAGTACTTC. As protein: CASSHPLSGDEQYF.